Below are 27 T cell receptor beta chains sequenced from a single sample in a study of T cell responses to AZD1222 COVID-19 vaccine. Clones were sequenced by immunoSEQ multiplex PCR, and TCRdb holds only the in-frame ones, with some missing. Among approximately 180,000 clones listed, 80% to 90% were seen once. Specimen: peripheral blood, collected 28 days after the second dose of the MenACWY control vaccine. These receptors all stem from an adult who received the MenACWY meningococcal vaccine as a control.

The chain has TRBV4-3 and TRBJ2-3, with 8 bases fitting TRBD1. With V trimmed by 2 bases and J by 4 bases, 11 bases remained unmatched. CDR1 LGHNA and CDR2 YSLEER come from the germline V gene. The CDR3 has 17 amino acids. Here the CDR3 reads CASSQSSHSGGADTQYF. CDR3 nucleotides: TGCGCCAGCAGCCAATCCTCTCATTCAGGGGGCGCAGATACGCAGTATTTT.

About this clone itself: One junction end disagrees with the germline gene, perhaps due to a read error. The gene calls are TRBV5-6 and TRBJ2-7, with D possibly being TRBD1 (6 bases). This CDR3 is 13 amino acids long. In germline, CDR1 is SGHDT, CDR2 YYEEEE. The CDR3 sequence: CASNLQGFHEQYF. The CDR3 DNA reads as TGTGCTAGCAACTTACAGGGCTTCCACGAGCAGTACTTC.

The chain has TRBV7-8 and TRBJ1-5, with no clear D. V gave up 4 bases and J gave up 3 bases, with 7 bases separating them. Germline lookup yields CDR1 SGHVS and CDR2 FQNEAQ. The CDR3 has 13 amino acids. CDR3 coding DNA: TGTGCCAGCAGCTCGGATCACAATCAGCCCCAGCATTTT. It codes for CASSSDHNQPQHF.

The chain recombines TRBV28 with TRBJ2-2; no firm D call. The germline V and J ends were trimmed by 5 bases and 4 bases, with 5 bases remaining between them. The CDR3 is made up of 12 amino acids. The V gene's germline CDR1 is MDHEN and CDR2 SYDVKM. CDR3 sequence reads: CASSIGTGELFF. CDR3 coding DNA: TGTGCCAGCAGTATTGGCACCGGGGAGCTGTTTTTT.

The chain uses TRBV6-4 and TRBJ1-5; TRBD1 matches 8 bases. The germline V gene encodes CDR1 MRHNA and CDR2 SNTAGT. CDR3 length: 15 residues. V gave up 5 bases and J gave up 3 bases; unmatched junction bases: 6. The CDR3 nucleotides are TGTGCCAGCAGTCCGGGACAGGATCACAATCAGCCCCAGCATTTT. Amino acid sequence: CASSPGQDHNQPQHF.

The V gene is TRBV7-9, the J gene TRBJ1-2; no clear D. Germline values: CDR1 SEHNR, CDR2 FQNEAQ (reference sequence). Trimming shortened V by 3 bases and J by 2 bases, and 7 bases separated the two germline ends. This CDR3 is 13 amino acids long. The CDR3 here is CASSFGINYGYTF. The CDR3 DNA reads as TGTGCCAGCAGCTTCGGGATCAACTATGGCTACACCTTC.

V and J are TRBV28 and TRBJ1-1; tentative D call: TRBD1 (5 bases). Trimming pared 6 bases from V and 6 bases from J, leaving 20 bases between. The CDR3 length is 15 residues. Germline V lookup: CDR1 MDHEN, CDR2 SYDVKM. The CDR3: CASSHVDRQGAEAFF. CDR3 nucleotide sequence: TGTGCCAGCAGCCACGTGGATCGGCAGGGCGCTGAAGCTTTCTTT.

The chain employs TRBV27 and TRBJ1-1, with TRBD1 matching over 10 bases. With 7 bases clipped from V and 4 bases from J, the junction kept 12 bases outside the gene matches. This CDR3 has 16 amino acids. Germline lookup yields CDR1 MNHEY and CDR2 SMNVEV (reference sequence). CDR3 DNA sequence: TGTGCCAGCACGAGGAATGGGGGACAGGGGATCACTGAAGCTTTCTTT. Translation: CASTRNGGQGITEAFF.

In DNA, the CDR3 is TGCGCCAGCAGCTTGTTTGCAGCAAACACTGAAGCTTTCTTT. It is translated as CASSLFAANTEAFF. V and J are TRBV5-1 and TRBJ1-1; D unclear. Germline CDR1 SGHRS, CDR2 YFSETQ. V lost 1 base to trimming and J lost 2 bases, with 9 bases between them. The CDR3 contains 14 residues. Using reference TRBV5-1 and TRBJ1-1 for the parts outside the CDR3, the full variable domain is KAGVTQTPRYLIKTRGQQVTLSCSPISGHRSVSWYQQTPGQGLQFLFEYFSETQRNKGNFPGRFSGRQFSNSRSEMNVSTLELGDSALYLCASSLFAANTEAFFGQGTRLTVV.

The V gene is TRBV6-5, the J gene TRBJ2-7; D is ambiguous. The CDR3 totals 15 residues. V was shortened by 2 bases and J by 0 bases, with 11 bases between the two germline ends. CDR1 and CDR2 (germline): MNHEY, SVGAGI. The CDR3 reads CASSYTLLGSYEQYF. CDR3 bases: TGTGCCAGCAGTTACACCCTTCTTGGCTCCTACGAGCAGTACTTC.

Written as DNA, the CDR3 is TGTGCCAGCAGCCCAGCAGGGATAGGCTCCTACGAGCAGTACTTC. Its protein product is CASSPAGIGSYEQYF. The V gene is TRBV9, the J gene TRBJ2-7, with D possibly being TRBD1 (5 bases). This CDR3 is built from 15 residues. The germline gives CDR1 SGDLS, CDR2 YYNGEE. V lost 4 bases to trimming and J lost 0 bases, with 14 bases between them.

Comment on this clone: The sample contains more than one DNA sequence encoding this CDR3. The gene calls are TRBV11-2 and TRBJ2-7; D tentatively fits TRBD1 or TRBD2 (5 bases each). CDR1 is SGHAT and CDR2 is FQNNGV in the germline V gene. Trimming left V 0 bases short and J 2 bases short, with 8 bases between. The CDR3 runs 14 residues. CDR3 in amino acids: CASSLERGPYEQYF. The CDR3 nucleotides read TGTGCCAGCAGCTTAGAACGGGGACCCTACGAGCAGTACTTC.

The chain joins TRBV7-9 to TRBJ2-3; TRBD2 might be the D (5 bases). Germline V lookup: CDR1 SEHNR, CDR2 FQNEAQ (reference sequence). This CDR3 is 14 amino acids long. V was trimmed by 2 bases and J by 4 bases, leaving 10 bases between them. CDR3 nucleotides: TGTGCCAGCAGCTTATTGGCGGGCGCAGATACGCAGTATTTT. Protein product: CASSLLAGADTQYF.

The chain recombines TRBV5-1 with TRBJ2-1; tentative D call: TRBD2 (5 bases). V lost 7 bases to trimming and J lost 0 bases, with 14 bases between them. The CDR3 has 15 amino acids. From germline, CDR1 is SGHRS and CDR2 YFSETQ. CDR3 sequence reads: CASVFGRDSYNEQFF. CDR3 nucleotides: TGCGCCAGCGTTTTTGGACGGGACTCCTACAATGAGCAGTTCTTC.

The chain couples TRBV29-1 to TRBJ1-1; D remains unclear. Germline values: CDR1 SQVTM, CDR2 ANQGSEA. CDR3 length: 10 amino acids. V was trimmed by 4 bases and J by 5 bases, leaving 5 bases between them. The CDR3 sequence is CSVARTEAFF. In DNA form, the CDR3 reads TGCAGCGTTGCAAGGACTGAAGCTTTCTTT.

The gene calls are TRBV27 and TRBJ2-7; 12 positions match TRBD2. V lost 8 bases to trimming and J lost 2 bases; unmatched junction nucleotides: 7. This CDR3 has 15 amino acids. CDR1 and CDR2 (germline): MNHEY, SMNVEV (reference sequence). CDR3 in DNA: TGTGCCAGCGCCCCGGCTAGCGGGAGGGCCTACGAGCAGTACTTC. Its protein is CASAPASGRAYEQYF.

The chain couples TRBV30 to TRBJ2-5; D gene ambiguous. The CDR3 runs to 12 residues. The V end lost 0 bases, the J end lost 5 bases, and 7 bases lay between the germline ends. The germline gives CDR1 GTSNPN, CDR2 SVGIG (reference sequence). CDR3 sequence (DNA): TGTGCCTGGAGTGTAGGGCAGGAGACCCAGTACTTC. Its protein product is CAWSVGQETQYF.

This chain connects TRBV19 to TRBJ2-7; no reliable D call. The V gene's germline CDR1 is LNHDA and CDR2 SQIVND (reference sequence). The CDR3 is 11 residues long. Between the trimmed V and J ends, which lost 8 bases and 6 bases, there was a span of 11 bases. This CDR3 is CASLTVIEQYF. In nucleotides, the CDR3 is TGTGCCAGTCTCACCGTAATCGAGCAGTACTTC.

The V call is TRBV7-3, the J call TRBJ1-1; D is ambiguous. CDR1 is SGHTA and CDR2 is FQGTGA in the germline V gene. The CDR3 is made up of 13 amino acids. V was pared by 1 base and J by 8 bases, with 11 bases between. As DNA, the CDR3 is TGTGCCAGCAGCTTAAATCCGCCGGGAGAAGCTTTCTTT. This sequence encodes CASSLNPPGEAFF.

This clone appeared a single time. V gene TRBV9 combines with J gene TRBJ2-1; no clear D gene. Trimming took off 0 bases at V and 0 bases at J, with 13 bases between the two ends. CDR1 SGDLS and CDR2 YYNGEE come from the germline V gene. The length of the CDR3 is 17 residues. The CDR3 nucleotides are TGTGCCAGCAGCGTAGTGGCGTCCGCGAGCTCCTACAATGAGCAGTTCTTC. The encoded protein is CASSVVASASSYNEQFF.

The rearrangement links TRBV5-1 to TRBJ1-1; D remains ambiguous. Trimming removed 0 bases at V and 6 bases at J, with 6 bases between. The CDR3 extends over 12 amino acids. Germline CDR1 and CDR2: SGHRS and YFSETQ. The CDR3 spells CASSLDGPEAFF. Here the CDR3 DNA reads TGCGCCAGCAGCTTGGACGGGCCTGAAGCTTTCTTT.

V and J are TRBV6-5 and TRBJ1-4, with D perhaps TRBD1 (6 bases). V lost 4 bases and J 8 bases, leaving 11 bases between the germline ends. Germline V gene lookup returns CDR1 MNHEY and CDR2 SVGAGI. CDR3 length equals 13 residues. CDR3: CASSSPGHEKLFF. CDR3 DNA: TGTGCCAGCAGTTCCCCGGGACACGAAAAACTGTTTTTT.

DNA of the CDR3: TGTGCCAGCAGTTACTCGAGTTGGTCCGGGGACGGCTACACCTTC. As protein: CASSYSSWSGDGYTF. The chain links TRBV6-5 to TRBJ1-2, with D possibly TRBD1 on 5 matching bases. The CDR3 is 15 amino acids. The V gene's germline CDR1 is MNHEY and CDR2 SVGAGI. Trimming pared 0 bases from V and 8 bases from J, leaving 16 bases between.

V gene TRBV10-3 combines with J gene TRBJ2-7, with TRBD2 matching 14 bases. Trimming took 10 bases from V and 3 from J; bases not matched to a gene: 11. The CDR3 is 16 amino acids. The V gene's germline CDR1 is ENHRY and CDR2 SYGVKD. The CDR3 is CASGLAGGQSYYEQYF. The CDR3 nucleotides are TGTGCCAGCGGACTAGCGGGAGGCCAGAGCTACTACGAGCAGTACTTC.

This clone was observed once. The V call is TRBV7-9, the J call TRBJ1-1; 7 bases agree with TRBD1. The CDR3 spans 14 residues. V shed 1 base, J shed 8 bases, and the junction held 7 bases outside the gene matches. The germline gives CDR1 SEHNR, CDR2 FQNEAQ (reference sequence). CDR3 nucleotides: TGTGCCAGCAGCTTAGAGGGACAGATGCGGGAAGCTTTCTTT. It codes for CASSLEGQMREAFF.

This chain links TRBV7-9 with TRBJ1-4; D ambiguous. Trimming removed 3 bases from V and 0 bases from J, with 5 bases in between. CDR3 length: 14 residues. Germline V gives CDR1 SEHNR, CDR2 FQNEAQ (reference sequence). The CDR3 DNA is TGTGCCAGCAGCTTCGCCACAACTAATGAAAAACTGTTTTTT. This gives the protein CASSFATTNEKLFF. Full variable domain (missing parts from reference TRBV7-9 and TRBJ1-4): DTGVSQNPRHKITKRGQNVTFRCDPISEHNRLYWYRQTLGQGPEFLTYFQNEAQLEKSRLLSDRFSAERPKGSFSTLEIQRTEQGDSAMYLCASSFATTNEKLFFGSGTQLSVL.

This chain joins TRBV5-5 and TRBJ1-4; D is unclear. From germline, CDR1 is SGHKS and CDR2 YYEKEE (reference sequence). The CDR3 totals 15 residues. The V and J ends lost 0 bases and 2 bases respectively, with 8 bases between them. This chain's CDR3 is CASSLVTWTNEKLFF. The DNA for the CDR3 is TGTGCCAGCAGCTTGGTCACCTGGACTAATGAAAAACTGTTTTTT.